This TCR beta chain is drawn from a study of T cell responses to AZD1222 COVID-19 vaccine. Study outcomes and limitations: Clonal diversity was possibly underestimated, and white British individuals and females predominated among donors. Baseline seropositives among AZD1222 recipients totaled only 5 to 7. Spike-wide vaccine-associated CD4 TCRs dominated at 160-218 and 743-854. No day 14 peak samples; only post-peak repertoires were characterized.

The CDR3 length is 14 residues. Germline CDR1 is SGHTA and CDR2 is FQGTGA. The V gene lost 3 bases and the J gene lost 3 bases, with 11 bases spanning the gap. This clone came up once. Its matching antigen is unknown. Sequencing was performed with immunoSEQ multiplex PCR; in TCRdb, only in-frame clones are kept and a portion is missing. The repertoire holds 85,000 to 130,000 clones, with roughly nine tenths as singletons. Sequencing used peripheral blood, obtained on day 0 of AZD1222 vaccination. This clonotype originated in an adult in good health. The rearrangement uses TRBV7-3 and TRBJ1-1, with a tentative D call TRBD1 (5 bases). The CDR3 is CASSFQGSDTEAFF. Here the CDR3 DNA reads TGTGCCAGCAGCTTTCAGGGATCGGACACTGAAGCTTTCTTT.